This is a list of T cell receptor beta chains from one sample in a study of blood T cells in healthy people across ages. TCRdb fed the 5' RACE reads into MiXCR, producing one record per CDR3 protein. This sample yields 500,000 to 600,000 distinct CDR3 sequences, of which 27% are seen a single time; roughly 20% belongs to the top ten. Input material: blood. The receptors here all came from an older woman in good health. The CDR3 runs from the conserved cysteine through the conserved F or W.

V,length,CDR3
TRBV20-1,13,CSAPYGGNYGYTF
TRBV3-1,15,CASRPEGRANYGYTF
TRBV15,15,CATSRGTGANTEAFF
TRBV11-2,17,CASSRLGTSGGVETQYF
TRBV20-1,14,CSANPGTGQETQYF
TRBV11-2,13,CASSFLFTGELFF
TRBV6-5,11,CASIGAVEAFF
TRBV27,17,CANSLPGQGKGSGELFF
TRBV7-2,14,CASSLNPGEDTQYF
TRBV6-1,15,CASSEAGGRGLEAFF
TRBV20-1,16,CSASDVIQTNTDTQYF
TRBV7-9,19,CASSPRSGGTAYGRDEQFF
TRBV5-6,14,CASRAMSRADTQYF
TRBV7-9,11,CASGEQETQYF
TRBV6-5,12,CASSYPGRGYTF
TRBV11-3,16,CASSLAHHPDSPEQYF
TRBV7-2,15,CASSLVDSPNQPQHF
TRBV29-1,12,CSVATTTYEQYF
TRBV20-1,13,CSAPGLENYGYTF
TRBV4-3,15,CASSPSRGADEKLFF
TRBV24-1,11,CATSDTATQYF
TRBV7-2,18,CASSRTHLNSPGEETQYF
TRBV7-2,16,CASSAHGQASGNTIYF
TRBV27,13,CASSPLGKETQYF